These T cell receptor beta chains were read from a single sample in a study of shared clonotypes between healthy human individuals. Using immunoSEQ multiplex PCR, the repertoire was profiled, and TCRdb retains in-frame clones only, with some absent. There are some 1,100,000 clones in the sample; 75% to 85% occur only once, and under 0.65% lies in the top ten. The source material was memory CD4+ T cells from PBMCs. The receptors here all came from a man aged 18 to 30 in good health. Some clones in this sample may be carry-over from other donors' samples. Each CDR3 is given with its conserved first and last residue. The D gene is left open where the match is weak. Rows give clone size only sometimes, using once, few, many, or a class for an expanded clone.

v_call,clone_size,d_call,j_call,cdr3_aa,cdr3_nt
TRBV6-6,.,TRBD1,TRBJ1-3,CASSPRGLAGNTIYF,TGTGCCAGCAGCCCCAGGGGGCTGGCTGGAAACACCATATATTTT
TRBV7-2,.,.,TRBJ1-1,CASSLVAGQNTEAFF,TGTGCCAGCAGCTTAGTGGCAGGGCAGAACACTGAAGCTTTCTTT
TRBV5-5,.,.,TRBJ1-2,CASNPSQERGYTF,TGTGCCAGCAATCCCTCTCAGGAGAGAGGCTACACCTTC
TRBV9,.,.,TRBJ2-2,CASSVFSGLNTGELFF,TGTGCCAGCAGCGTATTTTCGGGCCTGAACACCGGGGAGCTGTTTTTT
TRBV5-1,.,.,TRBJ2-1,CASSWLGRSEQFF,TGCGCCAGCAGCTGGCTGGGTAGAAGCGAGCAGTTCTTC
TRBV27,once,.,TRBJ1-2,CASRGWGAGGYTF,TGTGCCAGCAGGGGGTGGGGGGCAGGGGGCTACACCTTC
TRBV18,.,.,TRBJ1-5,CASSRGSTYQPQHF,TGTGCCAGCTCACGGGGCAGTACTTATCAGCCCCAGCATTTT
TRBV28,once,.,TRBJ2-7,CASSPYYEQYF,TGTGCCAGCTCGCCGTACTACGAGCAGTACTTC
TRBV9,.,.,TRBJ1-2,CASSVEEGSYGYTF,TGTGCCAGCAGCGTAGAAGAGGGTTCCTATGGCTACACCTTC
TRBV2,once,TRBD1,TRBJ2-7,CATPKGTGSSYEQYF,TGTGCCACCCCTAAGGGGACAGGCAGTTCCTACGAGCAGTACTTC
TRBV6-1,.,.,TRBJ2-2,CASTPGSVGAGELFF,TGTGCCAGCACGCCCGGATCCGTCGGCGCCGGGGAGCTGTTTTTT
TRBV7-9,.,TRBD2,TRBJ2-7,CASSLRTSGSYEQYF,TGTGCCAGCAGCTTACGGACTAGCGGATCCTACGAGCAGTACTTC
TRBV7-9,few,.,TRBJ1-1,CASSFLGSYEPEAFF,TGTGCCAGCAGCTTCCTCGGGAGCTATGAACCTGAAGCTTTCTTT
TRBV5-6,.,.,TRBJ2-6,CASKIAGKTSGANVLTF,TGTGCCAGCAAGATTGCGGGCAAGACCTCTGGGGCCAACGTCCTGACTTTC
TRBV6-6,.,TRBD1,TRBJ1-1,CAGGTDTEAFF,TGTGCCGGCGGGACAGACACTGAAGCTTTCTTT
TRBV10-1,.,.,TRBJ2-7,CASRSGTSGSYEQYF,TGCGCCAGCAGATCCGGGACATCAGGGAGCTACGAGCAGTACTTC
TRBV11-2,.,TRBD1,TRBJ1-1,CASSERQGRGSTEAFF,TGTGCCAGCAGCGAAAGACAGGGGCGAGGGAGCACTGAAGCTTTCTTT
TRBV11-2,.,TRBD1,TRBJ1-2,CASSRTGGGPPSGYTF,TGTGCCAGCAGCCGAACAGGGGGCGGACCTCCCTCCGGCTACACCTTC
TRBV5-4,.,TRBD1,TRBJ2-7,CASSNPDRGKNEQYF,TGTGCCAGCAGCAACCCGGACAGGGGGAAAAACGAGCAGTACTTC
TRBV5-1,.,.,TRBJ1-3,CASSGGSGSGTGNTIYF,TGCGCCAGCAGCGGGGGATCAGGGTCGGGAACCGGAAACACCATATATTTT
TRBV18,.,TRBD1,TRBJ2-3,CASSPRQGGADTQYF,TGTGCCAGCTCACCGAGACAGGGTGGGGCGGATACGCAGTATTTT